This TCR beta chain was documented in a study of T cells in Graves' hyperthyroidism and ophthalmopathy. TCR beta CDR3 regions were amplified from RNA. HTBI primers were the set used in a first-round RT-PCR of the TCR CDR3. One entry per CDR3 protein results from TCRdb running MiXCR on the multiplex PCR reads. This sample yields 350,000 to 450,000 distinct CDR3 sequences, of which about an eighth are seen a single time; 25% to 30% belongs to the top ten. This CDR3 has 15 amino acids. Germline lookup yields CDR1 MNHEY and CDR2 SMNVEV (reference sequence). The V and J ends lost 4 bases and 4 bases, in that order; junction bases with no gene match: 6.

Sample: blood. The sequence came from a man aged 50 to 59 with Graves' ophthalmopathy. The V call is TRBV27, the J call TRBJ2-5; 10 bases are a match to TRBD2. CDR3: CASSYGTSARETQYF. CDR3 nucleotide sequence: TGTGCCAGCAGTTACGGGACTAGCGCTCGAGAGACCCAGTACTTC.